A selection of T cell receptor beta chains follows, all from one sample in a study of T cells after yellow fever vaccination. TCRdb independently ran MiXCR on the 5' RACE reads; one entry per CDR3 protein. The sample has about 300,000 distinct CDR3 sequences, around 6.8% seen once. The sequencing used PBMCs, collected more than 40 days after the first yellow fever vaccination. Receptors were obtained from a man between 18 and 29 years old who received the YFV17D yellow fever vaccine. Both conserved end residues are part of each CDR3. The D gene is left open where the match is weak. Part of the rows lack a size; the others show once, few, many or a class for expanded clones.

D: TRBD2; J: TRBJ2-3; V: TRBV7-9; size: .; CDR3: CASSPNPGRRGDTQYF; DNA: TGTGCCAGCAGCCCCAACCCCGGGAGGCGGGGAGATACGCAGTATTTT
D: TRBD2; J: TRBJ2-5; V: TRBV5-1; size: few; CDR3: CASSALAGVVETQYF; DNA: TGCGCCAGCAGCGCTCTAGCGGGGGTTGTAGAGACCCAGTACTTC
D: TRBD1; J: TRBJ2-2; V: TRBV4-2; size: .; CDR3: CASSQGQGRTGELFF; DNA: TGTGCCAGCAGCCAGGGACAGGGGAGGACCGGGGAGCTGTTTTTT
D: .; J: TRBJ2-1; V: TRBV5-1; size: .; CDR3: CASSLGVYSYNEQFF; DNA: TGCGCCAGCAGCTTGGGAGTATACTCATACAATGAGCAGTTCTTC
D: TRBD1; J: TRBJ1-5; V: TRBV6-5; size: many; CDR3: CASSYRGHSNQPQHF; DNA: TGTGCCAGCAGTTACAGGGGGCATAGCAATCAGCCCCAGCATTTT
D: TRBD1; J: TRBJ1-5; V: TRBV5-6; size: many; CDR3: CASSPRTGGGDQPQHF; DNA: TGTGCCAGCAGCCCACGGACAGGGGGAGGAGATCAGCCCCAGCATTTT
D: TRBD1; J: TRBJ1-2; V: TRBV24-1; size: few; CDR3: CATSDSRLNRGHRNYGYTF; DNA: TGTGCCACCAGTGATTCGCGGCTCAACAGGGGGCATCGTAACTATGGCTACACCTTC
D: .; J: TRBJ2-3; V: TRBV7-3; size: .; CDR3: CASSPRIATSTDTQYF; DNA: TGTGCCAGCAGCCCCCGGATAGCGACGAGCACAGATACGCAGTATTTT
D: .; J: TRBJ2-1; V: TRBV9; size: .; CDR3: CASSASGGGGAEQFF; DNA: TGTGCCAGCAGCGCCTCGGGGGGAGGGGGCGCTGAGCAGTTCTTC
D: .; J: TRBJ2-5; V: TRBV7-2; size: many; CDR3: CASPGQGLQETQYF; DNA: TGTGCCAGCCCTGGGCAGGGGCTACAAGAGACCCAGTACTTC
D: TRBD1; J: TRBJ2-2; V: TRBV5-1; size: many; CDR3: CASTQGAVTGELFF; DNA: TGCGCCAGTACCCAGGGGGCTGTGACCGGGGAGCTGTTTTTT
D: TRBD1; J: TRBJ2-1; V: TRBV12-3/TRBV12-4; size: .; CDR3: CASSPRSGQGSDEQFF; DNA: TGTGCCAGCAGCCCAAGATCGGGACAGGGGAGTGATGAGCAGTTCTTC
D: .; J: TRBJ1-4; V: TRBV20-1; size: .; CDR3: CSARDGRAGEKLFF; DNA: TGCAGTGCTAGAGACGGCAGGGCCGGTGAAAAACTGTTTTTT
D: .; J: TRBJ1-6; V: TRBV7-9; size: few; CDR3: CASSLRVSPLHF; DNA: TGTGCCAGCAGCTTAAGGGTCTCACCCCTCCACTTT
D: .; J: TRBJ1-1; V: TRBV3-1; size: .; CDR3: CASSQGGGRNTEAFF; DNA: TGTGCCAGCAGCCAAGGAGGCGGGAGGAACACTGAAGCTTTCTTT
D: TRBD2; J: TRBJ2-1; V: TRBV15; size: few; CDR3: CATSRDYGLANNEQFF; DNA: TGTGCCACCAGCAGAGATTACGGACTAGCAAACAATGAGCAGTTCTTC
D: .; J: TRBJ2-1; V: TRBV2; size: few; CDR3: CASSVSRDEQFF; DNA: TGTGCCAGCAGTGTATCACGCGATGAGCAGTTCTTC
D: .; J: TRBJ2-2; V: TRBV20-1; size: .; CDR3: CSAPGSGGGELFF; DNA: TGCAGTGCCCCCGGTTCAGGTGGCGGGGAGCTGTTTTTT
D: TRBD2; J: TRBJ2-3; V: TRBV24-1; size: few; CDR3: CATQTPSGSGASTDTQYF; DNA: TGTGCCACCCAAACACCCTCAGGTAGCGGGGCGAGCACAGATACGCAGTATTTT
D: .; J: TRBJ1-5; V: TRBV28; size: many; CDR3: CASTSGMEGNQPQHF; DNA: TGTGCCAGCACCTCGGGAATGGAGGGCAATCAGCCCCAGCATTTT
D: TRBD1; J: TRBJ1-6; V: TRBV28; size: many; CDR3: CASTINPGQGRTLHF; DNA: TGTGCCAGCACCATTAACCCGGGACAGGGCCGCACCCTCCACTTT
D: TRBD1; J: TRBJ2-5; V: TRBV7-2; size: .; CDR3: CASSLGAGQGLYF; DNA: TGTGCCAGCAGCTTAGGAGCGGGACAGGGGTTGTACTTC
D: .; J: TRBJ1-5; V: TRBV18; size: .; CDR3: CASSPGTASNQPQHF; DNA: TGTGCCAGCTCACCCGGGACGGCAAGCAATCAGCCCCAGCATTTT
D: TRBD2; J: TRBJ2-5; V: TRBV9; size: .; CDR3: CASSVSSGVETQYF; DNA: TGTGCCAGCAGCGTATCTAGCGGGGTAGAGACCCAGTACTTC
D: TRBD2; J: TRBJ2-3; V: TRBV7-3; size: few; CDR3: CASSLKGRGGPDTQYF; DNA: TGTGCCAGCAGCTTAAAGGGGCGGGGGGGCCCAGATACGCAGTATTTT
D: .; J: TRBJ1-5; V: TRBV6-2/TRBV6-3; size: .; CDR3: CASSTARPSQPQHF; DNA: TGTGCCAGCAGTACAGCGCGCCCGAGTCAGCCCCAGCATTTT
D: TRBD1; J: TRBJ1-6; V: TRBV7-9; size: .; CDR3: CASSKTGGAHSPLHF; DNA: TGTGCCAGCAGCAAAACAGGGGGCGCGCATTCACCCCTCCACTTT
D: TRBD1; J: TRBJ2-3; V: TRBV7-3; size: few; CDR3: CASSLRDRGTDTQYF; DNA: TGTGCCAGCAGCCTCCGGGACAGGGGGACAGATACGCAGTATTTT
D: TRBD1; J: TRBJ2-2; V: TRBV9; size: many; CDR3: CASSDNAMRGQGELFF; DNA: TGTGCCAGCAGCGACAACGCGATGAGGGGGCAGGGGGAGCTGTTTTTT
D: .; J: TRBJ2-3; V: TRBV2; size: once; CDR3: CAFCFGNRDPESTDTQYF; DNA: TGTGCCTTCTGTTTTGGGAATAGGGACCCAGAGAGCACAGATACGCAGTATTTT
D: .; J: TRBJ1-1; V: TRBV6-1; size: .; CDR3: CASSGKGTMNTEAFF; DNA: TGTGCCAGCAGTGGTAAAGGGACCATGAACACTGAAGCTTTCTTT
D: .; J: TRBJ2-2; V: TRBV29-1; size: .; CDR3: CSVARPNTGELFF; DNA: TGCAGCGTTGCCCGCCCCAACACCGGGGAGCTGTTTTTT
D: TRBD2; J: TRBJ2-3; V: TRBV20-1; size: few; CDR3: CSAGTSGGAGTQYF; DNA: TGCAGCGCGGGCACTAGCGGGGGGGCGGGTACGCAGTATTTT
D: TRBD2; J: TRBJ2-7; V: TRBV10-3; size: many; CDR3: CAIRREIADPAEYF; DNA: TGTGCCATCAGGCGGGAGATCGCAGATCCTGCCGAGTACTTC
D: TRBD1; J: TRBJ2-2; V: TRBV4-2; size: .; CDR3: CASSLQGVVVSTGELFF; DNA: TGTGCCAGCAGCCTACAGGGGGTGGTGGTTAGCACCGGGGAGCTGTTTTTT
D: .; J: TRBJ2-3; V: TRBV4-2; size: .; CDR3: CASSPGVTDTQYF; DNA: TGTGCCAGCAGCCCGGGGGTCACAGATACGCAGTATTTT
D: .; J: TRBJ1-3; V: TRBV6-5; size: many; CDR3: CASSYNPGNTIYF; DNA: TGTGCCAGCAGTTATAACCCAGGAAACACCATATATTTT
D: .; J: TRBJ2-1; V: TRBV28; size: few; CDR3: CASSLWLGGAGASYNEQFF; DNA: TGTGCCAGCAGTTTATGGTTAGGAGGGGCCGGGGCGAGCTACAATGAGCAGTTCTTC
D: TRBD2; J: TRBJ2-3; V: TRBV10-3; size: .; CDR3: CASASGKNGDTQYF; DNA: TGTGCCTCGGCTAGCGGGAAAAACGGAGATACGCAGTATTTT
D: TRBD2; J: TRBJ2-1; V: TRBV18; size: few; CDR3: CASSPSRGGHTSYNEQFF; DNA: TGTGCCAGCTCACCAAGCCGCGGGGGGCATACTTCCTACAATGAGCAGTTCTTC
D: .; J: TRBJ1-6; V: TRBV9; size: few; CDR3: CASSVGGAYNSPLHF; DNA: TGTGCCAGCAGCGTAGGAGGGGCATATAATTCACCCCTCCACTTT
D: .; J: TRBJ2-1; V: TRBV10-3; size: .; CDR3: CAIGDRDGYNEQFF; DNA: TGTGCCATCGGTGACCGGGACGGATACAATGAGCAGTTCTTC
D: TRBD1; J: TRBJ2-7; V: TRBV7-9; size: few; CDR3: CASSSRTGRYEQYF; DNA: TGTGCCAGCAGCTCCCGGACAGGACGCTACGAGCAGTACTTC
D: .; J: TRBJ1-6; V: TRBV4-1; size: .; CDR3: CASSHRLGPPLHF; DNA: TGCGCCAGCAGCCACAGGTTAGGGCCACCCCTCCACTTT
D: TRBD1; J: TRBJ2-7; V: TRBV9; size: .; CDR3: CASSGKPGQGSAPYEQYF; DNA: TGTGCCAGCAGCGGTAAGCCGGGACAGGGGTCCGCACCCTACGAGCAGTACTTC
D: .; J: TRBJ1-2; V: TRBV27; size: few; CDR3: CASSYRVANYGYTF; DNA: TGTGCCAGCAGTTACAGGGTAGCTAACTATGGCTACACCTTC
D: .; J: TRBJ2-3; V: TRBV5-1; size: few; CDR3: CASRRTTGATDTQYF; DNA: TGCGCCAGCAGGAGGACCACGGGGGCCACAGATACGCAGTATTTT
D: TRBD1; J: TRBJ2-7; V: TRBV20-1; size: many; CDR3: CSGDRATNEQYF; DNA: TGCAGTGGGGACAGGGCCACCAACGAGCAGTACTTC
D: .; J: TRBJ2-5; V: TRBV12-3/TRBV12-4; size: .; CDR3: CASRTGPGTQYF; DNA: TGTGCCAGCAGGACGGGACCCGGGACCCAGTACTTC
D: .; J: TRBJ2-1; V: TRBV11-1; size: many; CDR3: CASSPRRGVVWVSELDEQFF; DNA: TGTGCCAGCAGCCCACGGAGGGGAGTAGTTTGGGTATCGGAACTCGATGAGCAGTTCTTC
D: TRBD2; J: TRBJ2-1; V: TRBV7-2; size: many; CDR3: CASSFPSGGAHEQFF; DNA: TGTGCCAGCAGCTTCCCCAGCGGGGGGGCCCATGAGCAGTTCTTC
D: TRBD2; J: TRBJ2-1; V: TRBV10-3; size: many; CDR3: CAISQERGRNEQFF; DNA: TGTGCCATCAGTCAAGAGCGGGGGCGCAATGAGCAGTTCTTC
D: .; J: TRBJ2-7; V: TRBV6-2/TRBV6-3; size: .; CDR3: CASSYLRGSYEQYF; DNA: TGTGCCAGCAGTTACCTCCGAGGCAGTTACGAGCAGTACTTC
D: .; J: TRBJ1-1; V: TRBV5-6; size: many; CDR3: CASSRQTEAFF; DNA: TGTGCCAGCAGCCGGCAAACTGAAGCTTTCTTT
D: TRBD1; J: TRBJ1-2; V: TRBV4-3; size: few; CDR3: CASSQDLGQVLYGYTF; DNA: TGCGCCAGCAGCCAAGATCTGGGACAGGTCCTCTATGGCTACACCTTC
D: TRBD1; J: TRBJ1-6; V: TRBV7-6; size: few; CDR3: CASSFYTGDNSPLHF; DNA: TGTGCCAGCAGCTTCTATACAGGGGATAATTCACCCCTCCACTTT
D: TRBD2; J: TRBJ2-1; V: TRBV16; size: many; CDR3: CASSQAGVQHNEQFF; DNA: TGTGCCAGCAGCCAAGCGGGGGTACAACACAATGAGCAGTTCTTC
D: .; J: TRBJ2-1; V: TRBV20-1; size: many; CDR3: CSANYNEQFF; DNA: TGCAGTGCTAACTACAATGAGCAGTTCTTC
D: .; J: TRBJ1-1; V: TRBV7-2; size: few; CDR3: CASSSVWGEAFF; DNA: TGTGCCAGCAGTTCCGTTTGGGGCGAAGCTTTCTTT